What follows describes a single T cell receptor beta chain. The data stem from a study of blood T cell repertoires in COVID-19. Study at large: Researchers got acute and convalescent COVID-19 samples from the United States, Italy and Spain.

In the original workflow: Reference gene primer amplification gave estimated nucleated cell counts. The repertoire was sequenced with immunoSEQ multiplex PCR; TCRdb's copy has only in-frame clones and lacks some. The V and J calls and the clone size are those of that table, but D and trimming were determined from the DNA. The sample holds just under 300,000 clones, 85% to 90% seen once. Germline CDR1 reads SGHRS; CDR2 reads YFSETQ. This CDR3 spans 16 amino acids. V was clipped by 4 bases and J by 4 bases; unmatched bases: 7. The sample comprised peripheral blood. The rearrangement joins TRBV5-1 to TRBJ1-4; TRBD1 matches at 10 bases. The TCR sequence derives from a man between 65 and 85 years old with acute or convalescent COVID-19. The CDR3 DNA follows: TGCGCCAGCAGCCCGGACAGGGGGGGCCTTAATGAAAAACTGTTTTTT. Translating gives CASSPDRGGLNEKLFF.